The T cell receptor (beta chain) under discussion was sequenced for a study of T cells in tuberculosis. Findings and caveats of the study: Shorter CDR3-alpha in active tuberculosis partly drove smaller distances.

Concerning this clone itself: Its antigen is currently unknown.

Assay: immunoSEQ multiplex PCR; the TCRdb copy retains only in-frame clones and omits some. The profile covers some 28,000 clones, with roughly 89% appearing a single time and under 8% taken by the ten largest. This CDR3 has 15 amino acids. Per germline, CDR1 SGHTS and CDR2 YDEGEE. V shed 4 bases and J 4 bases; nucleotides not matched to a gene: 7. This sequence was found in a donor aged 10-29 years with latent tuberculosis or without tuberculosis infection. V usage is TRBV5-8 and J usage is TRBJ1-3; 8 nucleotides line up with TRBD1. Sequenced: PBMCs. The CDR3 loop is CASSADDRGGNTIYF. CDR3 coding DNA: TGTGCCAGCAGCGCAGATGACAGGGGCGGAAACACCATATATTTT.